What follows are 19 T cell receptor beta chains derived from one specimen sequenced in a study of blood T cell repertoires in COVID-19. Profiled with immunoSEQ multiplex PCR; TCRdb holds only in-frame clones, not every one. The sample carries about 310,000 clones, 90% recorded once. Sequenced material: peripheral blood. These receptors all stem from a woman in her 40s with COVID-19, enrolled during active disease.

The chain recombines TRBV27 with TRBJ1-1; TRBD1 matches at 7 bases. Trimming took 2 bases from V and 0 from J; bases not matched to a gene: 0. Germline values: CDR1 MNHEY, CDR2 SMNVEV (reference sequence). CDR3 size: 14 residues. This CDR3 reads CASSLGTVNTEAFF. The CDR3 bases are TGTGCCAGCAGTTTAGGGACAGTGAACACTGAAGCTTTCTTT.

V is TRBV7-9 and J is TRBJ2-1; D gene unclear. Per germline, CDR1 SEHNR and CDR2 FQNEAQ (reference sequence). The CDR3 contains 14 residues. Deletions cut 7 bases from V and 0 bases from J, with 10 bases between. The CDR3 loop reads CASTQTSSYNEQFF. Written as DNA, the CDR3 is TGTGCCAGCACCCAAACCAGCTCCTACAATGAGCAGTTCTTC.

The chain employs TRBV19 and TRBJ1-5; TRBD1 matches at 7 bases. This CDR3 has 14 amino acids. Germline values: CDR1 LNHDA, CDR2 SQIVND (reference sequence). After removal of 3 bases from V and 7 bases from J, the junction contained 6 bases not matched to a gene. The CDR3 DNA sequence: TGTGCCAGTAGTATGTCGACAGGGAAACAGCCCCAGCATTTT. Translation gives CASSMSTGKQPQHF.

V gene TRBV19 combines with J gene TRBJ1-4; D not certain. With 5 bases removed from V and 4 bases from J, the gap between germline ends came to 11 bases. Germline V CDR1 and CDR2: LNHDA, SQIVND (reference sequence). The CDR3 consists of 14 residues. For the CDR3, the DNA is TGTGCCAGTAGTGCGCGGATCTATAATGAAAAACTGTTTTTT. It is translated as CASSARIYNEKLFF.

This CDR3 is CASSVVDTYGYTF. The CDR3 bases are TGTGCCAGCAGCGTAGTAGATACCTATGGCTACACCTTC. This rearrangement joins TRBV9 to TRBJ1-2; unclear D gene. The V end lost 0 bases, the J end lost 4 bases, and 7 bases lay between the germline ends. CDR3 length equals 13 residues. Germline values: CDR1 SGDLS, CDR2 YYNGEE.

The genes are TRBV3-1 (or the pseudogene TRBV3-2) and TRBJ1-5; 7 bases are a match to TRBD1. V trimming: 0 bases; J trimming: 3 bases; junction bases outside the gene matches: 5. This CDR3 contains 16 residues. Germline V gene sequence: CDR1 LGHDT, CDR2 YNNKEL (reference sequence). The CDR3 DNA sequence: TGTGCCAGCAGCCAAGAAGGGGGACAGTACAATCAGCCCCAGCATTTT. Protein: CASSQEGGQYNQPQHF.

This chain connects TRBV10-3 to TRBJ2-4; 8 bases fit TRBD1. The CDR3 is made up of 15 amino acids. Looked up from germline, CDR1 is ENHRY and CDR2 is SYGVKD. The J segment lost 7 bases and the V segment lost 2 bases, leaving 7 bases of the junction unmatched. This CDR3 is CAISERWTGRNIQYF. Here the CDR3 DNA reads TGTGCCATCAGTGAGAGGTGGACAGGGAGGAACATTCAGTACTTC.

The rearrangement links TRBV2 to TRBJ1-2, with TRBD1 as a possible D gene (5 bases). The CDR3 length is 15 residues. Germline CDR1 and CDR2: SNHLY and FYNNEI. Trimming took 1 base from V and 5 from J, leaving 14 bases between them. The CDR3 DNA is TGTGCCAGCAGTGAAGTGGGCAGGGTAGGGTATGGCTACACCTTC. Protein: CASSEVGRVGYGYTF. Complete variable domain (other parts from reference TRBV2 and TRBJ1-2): EPEVTQTPSHQVTQMGQEVILRCVPISNHLYFYWYRQILGQKVEFLVSFYNNEISEKSEIFDDQFSVERPDGSNFTLKIRSTKLEDSAMYFCASSEVGRVGYGYTFGSGTRLTVV.

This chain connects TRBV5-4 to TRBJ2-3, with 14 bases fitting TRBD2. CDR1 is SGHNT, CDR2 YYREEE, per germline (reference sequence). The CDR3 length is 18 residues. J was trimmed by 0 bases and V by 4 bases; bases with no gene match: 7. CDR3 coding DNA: TGTGCCAGCAGCCGGGGGGGACTAGCGGGAGAGAGCACAGATACGCAGTATTTT. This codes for CASSRGGLAGESTDTQYF.

This CDR3 is CASRSRERTGELFF. DNA of the CDR3: TGTGCCAGCAGGTCCCGGGAACGCACCGGGGAGCTGTTTTTT. This chain joins TRBV7-9 and TRBJ2-2; D possibly corresponds to TRBD2 (5 bases). CDR1 is SEHNR and CDR2 is FQNEAQ in the germline V gene (reference sequence). The CDR3 contains 14 residues. V was shortened by 6 bases and J by 4 bases, with 12 bases between the two germline ends.

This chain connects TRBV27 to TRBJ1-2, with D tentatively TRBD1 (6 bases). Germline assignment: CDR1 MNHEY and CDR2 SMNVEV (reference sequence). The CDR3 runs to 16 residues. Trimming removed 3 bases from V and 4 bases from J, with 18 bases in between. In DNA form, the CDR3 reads TGTGCCAGCAGTTTGGGGAACCCTAAACAGGGCTATGGCTACACCTTC. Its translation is CASSLGNPKQGYGYTF.

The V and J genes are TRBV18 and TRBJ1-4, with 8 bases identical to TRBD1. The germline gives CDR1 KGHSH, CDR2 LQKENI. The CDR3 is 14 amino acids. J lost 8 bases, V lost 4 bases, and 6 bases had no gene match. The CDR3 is CASSLTNRGEKLFF. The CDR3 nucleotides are TGTGCCAGCTCACTAACGAACAGGGGGGAAAAACTGTTTTTT.

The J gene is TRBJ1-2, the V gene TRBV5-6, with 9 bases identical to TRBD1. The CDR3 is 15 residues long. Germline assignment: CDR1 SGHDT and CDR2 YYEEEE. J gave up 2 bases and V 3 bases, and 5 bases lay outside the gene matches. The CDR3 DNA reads TGTGCCAGCAGCTCGGGTGACAGGGGGAACTATGGCTACACCTTC. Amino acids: CASSSGDRGNYGYTF.

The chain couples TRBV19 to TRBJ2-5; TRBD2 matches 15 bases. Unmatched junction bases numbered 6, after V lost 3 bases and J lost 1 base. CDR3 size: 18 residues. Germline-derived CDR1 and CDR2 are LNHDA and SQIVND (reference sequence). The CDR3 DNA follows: TGTGCCAGTAGTATGGGACTAGCGGGGGGCGGTATCCAAGAGACCCAGTACTTC. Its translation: CASSMGLAGGGIQETQYF.

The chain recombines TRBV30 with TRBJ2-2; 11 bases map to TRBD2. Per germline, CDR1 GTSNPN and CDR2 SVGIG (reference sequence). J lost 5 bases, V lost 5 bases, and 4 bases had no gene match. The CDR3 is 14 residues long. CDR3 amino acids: CAWPRLAGTGELFF. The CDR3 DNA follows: TGTGCCTGGCCTCGACTAGCGGGAACCGGGGAGCTGTTTTTT.

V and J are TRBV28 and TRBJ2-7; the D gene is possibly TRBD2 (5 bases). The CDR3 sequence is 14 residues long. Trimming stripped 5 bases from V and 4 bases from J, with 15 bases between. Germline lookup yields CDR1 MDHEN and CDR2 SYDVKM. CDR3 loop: CASSPRRPPYEQYF. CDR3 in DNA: TGTGCCAGCAGTCCGAGGAGGCCCCCTTACGAGCAGTACTTC. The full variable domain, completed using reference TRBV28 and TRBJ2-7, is DVKVTQSSRYLVKRTGEKVFLECVQDMDHENMFWYRQDPGLGLRLIYFSYDVKMKEKGDIPEGYSVSREKKERFSLILESASTNQTSMYLCASSPRRPPYEQYFGPGTRLTVT.

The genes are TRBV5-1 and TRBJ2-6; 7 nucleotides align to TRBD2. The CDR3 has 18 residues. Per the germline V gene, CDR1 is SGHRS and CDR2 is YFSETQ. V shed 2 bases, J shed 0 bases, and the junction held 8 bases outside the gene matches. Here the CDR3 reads CASSLAGPPFSGANVLTF. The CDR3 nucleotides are TGCGCCAGCAGCTTAGCGGGACCCCCCTTCTCTGGGGCCAACGTCCTGACTTTC.

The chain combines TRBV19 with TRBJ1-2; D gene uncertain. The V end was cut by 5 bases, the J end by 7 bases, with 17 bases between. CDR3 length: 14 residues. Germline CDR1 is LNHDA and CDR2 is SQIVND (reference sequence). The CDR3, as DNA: TGTGCCAGTAGTCCGCAGTGGTCGGGGAGTGGCTACACCTTC. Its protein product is CASSPQWSGSGYTF. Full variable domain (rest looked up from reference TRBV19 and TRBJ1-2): DGGITQSPKYLFRKEGQNVTLSCEQNLNHDAMYWYRQDPGQGLRLIYYSQIVNDFQKGDIAEGYSVSREKKESFPLTVTSAQKNPTAFYLCASSPQWSGSGYTFGSGTRLTVV.

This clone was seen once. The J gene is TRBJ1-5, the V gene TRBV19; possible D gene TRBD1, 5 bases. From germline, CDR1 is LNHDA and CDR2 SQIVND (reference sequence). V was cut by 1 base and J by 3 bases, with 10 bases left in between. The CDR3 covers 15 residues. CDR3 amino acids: CASSIVSGSNQPQHF. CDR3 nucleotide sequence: TGTGCCAGTAGTATAGTATCAGGGTCCAATCAGCCCCAGCATTTT. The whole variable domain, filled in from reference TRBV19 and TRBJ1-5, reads DGGITQSPKYLFRKEGQNVTLSCEQNLNHDAMYWYRQDPGQGLRLIYYSQIVNDFQKGDIAEGYSVSREKKESFPLTVTSAQKNPTAFYLCASSIVSGSNQPQHFGDGTRLSIL.